This T cell receptor beta chain was identified in a study of CD8 T cells in Susac syndrome. Random hexamers were used to reverse transcribe an amount of about 0.5 to 1 ug RNA. MiXCR was run by TCRdb on the immunoSEQ multiplex PCR reads, yielding one entry per CDR3 protein. The sample has roughly 400,000 distinct CDR3 sequences, roughly 85% seen once. The authors carried out high-throughput sequencing of TCR beta. They applied it to CD8+ and CD4+ T cells obtained from blood. What was sequenced was CD8+ T cells from PBMCs. The TCR originated in a human donor with multiple sclerosis.

CDR3 in DNA: TGTGCCAGCAGTGAAGTAGGACTAGCGGGATACAATGAGCAGTTCTTC. Protein sequence: CASSEVGLAGYNEQFF. The V and J genes are TRBV2 and TRBJ2-1; 12 bases map to TRBD2. This CDR3 has 16 amino acids. Germline V gene lookup returns CDR1 SNHLY and CDR2 FYNNEI. The V segment lost 1 base and the J segment 4 bases; nucleotides outside the gene matches: 2.